This T cell receptor (beta chain) was captured by sequencing in a study of blood T cells in healthy people across ages (dated by TCRdb to about 2015). About the study as a whole: In model experiments, template switching captured about one uniquely barcoded TCR beta cDNA molecule for every two T cells. Donors of different ages were randomly distributed across sequencing lanes to avoid experimental bias. Four age groups were formed from the donors: young (average roughly 15 years), middle-aged (approximately 39), aged (approximately 60) and long-lived (about 75). Two additional independent replicas of 1 million unique cDNA reads from the same blood draw were analyzed for two donors (one aged 18 to 30 and one aged 80 or older). To track age-related changes in TCR beta repertoire diversity, the study relied on deep sequencing normalized with unique cDNA molecular identifiers. What the study reported, not specific to this receptor: Compared with the aged group, more naive CD4+ T cells, fewer expanded clones and increased TCR diversity were shown by the long-lived group, suggesting age selection. Because donor CMV infection status was unknown, age-related changes in expanded clonotypes were potentially confounded. There was a strong correlation between observed TCR beta diversity and the percentage of naive T cells measured by flow cytometry. Estimates of total diversity from one million sequenced T cells were regarded as lower bounds and underestimates. Observed TCR beta diversity per million T cells fell roughly linearly with age, and a significant reduction was already apparent by age about 43. Bulk unsorted PBMC profiling prevented conclusive comparison of naive and antigen-experienced compartments.

As concerns this clonotype: Its binding antigen is unknown. A read error may produce the germline difference seen at one junction end.

The CDR1 and CDR2 encoded by the germline V gene (reference sequence) are SSHAT and FNYEAQ. The CDR3 spans 15 residues, from the cysteine through the phenylalanine. Solely the CDR3 DNA is kept, with 45 bases framed from the first base. Receptor amplification or capture employed 5' RACE. Sequenced using an Illumina HiSeq 2500. The second PCR ran for about 6 to 11 cycles and used a J-beta primer mix along with a sample-barcoded 5' primer. A template-switch 5' adaptor carrying 12 random nucleotides introduced a unique molecular identifier onto each TCR beta cDNA molecule. Each sample yielded at least 2.5 million CDR3-containing paired-end reads. All of the RNA was converted into first-strand cDNA using the Mint cDNA synthesis kit, with a TRBC-specific oligonucleotide serving as the primer. Following uracil-DNA glycosylase treatment, a first 18-cycle PCR with universal primers M1SS and BC2_uni_R was performed on all cDNA. For the original study's pipeline: For normalization, 1 million high-quality reads, each with a distinct molecular identifier, were randomly selected from each sample. Reads sharing molecular identifiers were discarded rather than binned into consensus sequences. CDR3 identification, clonotype clustering and error correction used MiTCR with a Q25 quality threshold and the strictest error-elimination algorithm. Lower-bound total TCR beta diversity was estimated with a nonparametric unseen species model using Euler transformation. TCRdb reprocessed the public reads (quality trimming at Q25 with fastp, clone calling with MiXCR) and kept in-frame beta chains. Identical CDR3 proteins give one entry, which carries the most common genes and DNA. Here the V and J calls rest on TCRdb's processing, not on the authors' analysis. The sample data list around 870,000 distinct CDR3 sequences, and roughly 26% of these were observed just once. The ten top clones hold 15% to 20% of the sample.

The donors were around 39 Caucasian individuals from Russia, aged roughly 6 to 100 years, who were systemically healthy. About 10 milliliters of peripheral blood were drawn from each donor into EDTA-treated Vacutainer tubes. Ficoll-Paque density-gradient centrifugation was used to isolate PBMCs, with at least 7 million obtained per sample. Trizol reagent was used to extract total RNA from PBMCs, with at least 5 micrograms per sample. For every donor, flow cytometry on a PBMC aliquot measured the percentage of naive CD45RAhigh/CD27high T cells. Material: blood. The V and J segments used are TRBV7-7 and TRBJ2-1; TRBD2 lines up with 10 middle nucleotides. The TCR was taken from a woman older than 75 in good health. The DNA sequence follows: TGTACCAGCAGCTTAAGCGGGGGGGCTTACAATGAGCAGTTCTTC. This is translated as CTSSLSGGAYNEQFF. The reference TRBV7-7 and TRBJ2-1 proteins fill in what lies around the CDR3, so the full variable domain reads GAGVSQSPRYKVTKRGQDVTLRCDPISSHATLYWYQQALGQGPEFLTYFNYEAQPDKSGLPSDRFSAERPEGSISTLTIQRTEQRDSAMYRCTSSLSGGAYNEQFFGPGTRLTVL.